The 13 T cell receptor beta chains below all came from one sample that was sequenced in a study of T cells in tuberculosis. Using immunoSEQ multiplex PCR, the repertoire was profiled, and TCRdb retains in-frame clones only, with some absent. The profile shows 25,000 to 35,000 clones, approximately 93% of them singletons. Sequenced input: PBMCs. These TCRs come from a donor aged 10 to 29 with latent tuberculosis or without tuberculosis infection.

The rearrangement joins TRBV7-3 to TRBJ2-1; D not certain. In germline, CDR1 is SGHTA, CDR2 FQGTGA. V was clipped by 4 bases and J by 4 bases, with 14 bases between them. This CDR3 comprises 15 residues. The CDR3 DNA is TGTGCCAGCAGCTCCCTTGGCGGCTATTACAATGAGCAGTTCTTC. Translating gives CASSSLGGYYNEQFF.

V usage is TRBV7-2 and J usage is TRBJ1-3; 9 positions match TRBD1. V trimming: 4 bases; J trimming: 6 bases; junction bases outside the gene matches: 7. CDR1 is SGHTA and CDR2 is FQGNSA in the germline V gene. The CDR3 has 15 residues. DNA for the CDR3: TGTGCCAGCAGCTCGGACAGGGGAAGAGAAAACACCATATATTTT. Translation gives CASSSDRGRENTIYF.

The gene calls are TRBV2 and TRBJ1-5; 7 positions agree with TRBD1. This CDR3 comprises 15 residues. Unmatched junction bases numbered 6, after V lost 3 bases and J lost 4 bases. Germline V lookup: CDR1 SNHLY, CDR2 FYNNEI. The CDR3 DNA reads TGTGCCAGCAGTGATACCGGGACAGAAAATCAGCCCCAGCATTTT. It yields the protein CASSDTGTENQPQHF.

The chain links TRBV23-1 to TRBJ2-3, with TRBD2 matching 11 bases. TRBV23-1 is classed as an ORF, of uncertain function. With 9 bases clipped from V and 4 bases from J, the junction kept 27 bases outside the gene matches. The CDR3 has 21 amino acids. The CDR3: CARLSGVRGKTSGEASDTQYF. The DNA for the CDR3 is TGCGCCAGGCTTTCCGGAGTCAGGGGTAAGACTAGCGGGGAAGCATCAGATACGCAGTATTTT.

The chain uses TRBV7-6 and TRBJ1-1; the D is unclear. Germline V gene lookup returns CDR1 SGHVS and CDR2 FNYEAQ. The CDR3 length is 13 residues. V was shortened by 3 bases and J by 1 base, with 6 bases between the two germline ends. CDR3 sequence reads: CASSFSENTEAFF. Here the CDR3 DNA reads TGTGCCAGCAGCTTTTCAGAGAACACTGAAGCTTTCTTT.

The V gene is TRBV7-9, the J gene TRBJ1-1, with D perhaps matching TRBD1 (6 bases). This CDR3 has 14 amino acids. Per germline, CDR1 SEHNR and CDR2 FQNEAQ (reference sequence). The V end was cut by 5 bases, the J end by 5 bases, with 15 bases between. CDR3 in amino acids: CASSLQGMGTEAFF. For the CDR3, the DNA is TGTGCCAGCAGCCTTCAGGGGATGGGTACTGAAGCTTTCTTT.

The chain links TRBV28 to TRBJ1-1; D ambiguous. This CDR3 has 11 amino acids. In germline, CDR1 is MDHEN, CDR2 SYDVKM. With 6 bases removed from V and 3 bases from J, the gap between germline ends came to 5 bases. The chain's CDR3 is CASSPDTEAFF. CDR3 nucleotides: TGTGCCAGCAGCCCTGACACTGAAGCTTTCTTT.

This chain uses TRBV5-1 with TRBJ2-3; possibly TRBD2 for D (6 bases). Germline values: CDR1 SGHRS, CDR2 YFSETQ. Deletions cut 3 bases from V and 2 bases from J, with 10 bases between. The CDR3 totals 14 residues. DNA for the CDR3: TGCGCCAGCAGCTGGTCGGGGGTCACAGATACGCAGTATTTT. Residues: CASSWSGVTDTQYF.

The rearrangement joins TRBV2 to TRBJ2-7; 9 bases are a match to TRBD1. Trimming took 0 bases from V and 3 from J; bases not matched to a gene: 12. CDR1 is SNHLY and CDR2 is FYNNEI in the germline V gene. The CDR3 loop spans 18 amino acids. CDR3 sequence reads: CASSEALHGDRAFYEQYF. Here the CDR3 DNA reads TGTGCCAGCAGTGAAGCGCTCCACGGGGACAGGGCCTTCTACGAGCAGTACTTC.

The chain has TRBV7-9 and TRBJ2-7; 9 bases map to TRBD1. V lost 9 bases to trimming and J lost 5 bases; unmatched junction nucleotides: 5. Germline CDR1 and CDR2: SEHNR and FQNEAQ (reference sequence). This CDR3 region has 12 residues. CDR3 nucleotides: TGTGCCAGTGGGACAGGGTCCCACGAGCAGTACTTC. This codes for CASGTGSHEQYF.

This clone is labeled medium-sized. CDR3 region: CASSEDPTPREESFF. DNA of the CDR3: TGTGCCAGCAGTGAAGACCCGACGCCCCGGGAAGAGTCGTTCTTC. The chain joins TRBV6-1 to TRBJ2-1, with TRBD2 as a possible D gene (5 bases). V lost 1 base and J 15 bases, leaving 22 bases between the germline ends. The CDR3 has 15 residues. Germline assignment: CDR1 MNHNS and CDR2 SASEGT.

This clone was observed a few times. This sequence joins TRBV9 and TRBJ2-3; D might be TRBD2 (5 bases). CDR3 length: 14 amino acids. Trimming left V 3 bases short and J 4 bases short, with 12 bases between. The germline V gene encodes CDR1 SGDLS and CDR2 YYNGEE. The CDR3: CASSASGRADTQYF. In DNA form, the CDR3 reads TGTGCCAGCAGCGCCTCCGGGCGGGCAGATACGCAGTATTTT.

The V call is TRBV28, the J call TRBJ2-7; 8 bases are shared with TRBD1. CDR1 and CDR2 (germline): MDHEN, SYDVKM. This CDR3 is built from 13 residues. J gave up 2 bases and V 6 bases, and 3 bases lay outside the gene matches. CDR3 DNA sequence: TGTGCCAGCAGAGTACAGGGGGCCTACGAGCAGTACTTC. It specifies CASRVQGAYEQYF.